A single sample gave rise to the 2 T cell receptor beta chains below, sequenced in a study of PD-1 blockade in classical Hodgkin lymphoma. The method was immunoSEQ multiplex PCR; TCRdb's version includes in-frame clones alone and lacks a portion of them. The sample has tens of thousands of clones; 68% are singletons. In every patient, relapse followed autologous stem cell transplantation, while exposure to brentuximab vedotin differed. The sample here was peripheral blood mononuclear cells (PBMCs), taken at baseline. The source is a human donor with classical Hodgkin lymphoma.

The chain employs TRBV7-9 and TRBJ2-7; D is perhaps TRBD2 (6 bases). The V end was cut by 1 base, the J end by 1 base, with 11 bases between. The CDR3 sequence is 15 residues long. Germline CDR1 is SEHNR and CDR2 is FQNEAQ (reference sequence). CDR3 coding DNA: TGTGCCAGCAGCTTAGAGGCGGGGCCTTCCTACGAGCAGTACTTC. Translating it yields CASSLEAGPSYEQYF.

This chain joins TRBV6-5 and TRBJ1-4; weak D call: TRBD1 (5 bases). In germline, CDR1 is MNHEY, CDR2 SVGAGI. The CDR3 has 14 amino acids. The V end lost 2 bases, the J end lost 6 bases, and 10 bases lay between the germline ends. CDR3 nucleotides: TGTGCCAGCAGTTACCAAGACAGCTATGAAAAACTGTTTTTT. This codes for CASSYQDSYEKLFF.